This T cell receptor (beta chain) was recovered during a study of T-cell memory formation after mild COVID-19. The germline V gene has CDR1 SNHLY and CDR2 FYNNEI. This CDR3 region has 8 residues. Deletions cut 10 bases from V and 9 bases from J, with 4 bases between. General study findings and limits: Clones contracting over day 15 to 85 were CD4/CD8 balanced, with later expanders leaning CD4+.

TCRdb recomputed calls from the 5' RACE reads with MiXCR, one row per CDR3 protein. The top ten clones hold approximately 13% of a sample with about 470,000 distinct CDR3 sequences, around a quarter of them seen once. This clonotype was recorded a few times. What it recognizes is unknown. The receptor was derived from an adult woman who had mild COVID-19 (a few samples of this study predate the infection). Cell type and time point are not known. The sample consisted of PBMCs or a T cell subset sorted from them (not recorded which). V usage is TRBV2 and J usage is TRBJ1-5, with D uncertain. CDR3 sequence (DNA): TGTGCCACCTCGCCCCAGCATTTT. Its protein is CATSPQHF.